This paragraph covers one T cell receptor beta chain sequence. Its cognate antigen is unknown. Sequenced by immunoSEQ multiplex PCR; TCRdb stores in-frame clones only, minus some. The repertoire holds roughly 24,000 clones, with nearly 85% as singletons. The data were obtained in a study of OX40 agonist ivuxolimab in advanced cancers. Study in general: An agonistic human IgG2 monoclonal antibody against OX40 (CD134) was given. Dosing consisted of intravenous ivuxolimab at 0.01 to 10 mg/kg every 2 weeks. Study-level findings and limits: Expanded clones belonging to CD8+ T cells outnumbered, on average, those of CD4+. There were also nonresponders showing low normalized T-cell clonal expansion.

This material consisted of CD4+ or CD8+ T cells sorted from blood, taken in a trial of the OX40 agonist ivuxolimab. This sequence was found in an adult with an advanced solid tumor such as melanoma, head and neck, liver or kidney cancer.

DNA of the CDR3: TGTGCCAGTAGTATAGGATCAGAATACACCTTC. Residues: CASSIGSEYTF. V usage is TRBV19 and J usage is TRBJ1-2, with no clear D. Trimming took off 1 base at V and 11 bases at J, with 8 bases between the two ends. CDR1 and CDR2 (germline): LNHDA, SQIVND (reference sequence). The CDR3 contains 11 residues.